This T cell receptor (beta chain) was retrieved from a study of blood T cell repertoires in COVID-19 (TCRdb year 2020). Regarding the study in general: Collaborator samples came from the United States, Italy and Spain and covered acute and convalescent phases of COVID-19. The prospective study material was composed of cDNA or gDNA derived from T cells, B-cell-depleted T cells, or PBMCs. Subjects who had been exposed to COVID-19, were actively infected with it, or had recovered from it provided the deeply sampled blood TCRbeta repertoires that made up the dataset. A freely available public database, intended as a resource for researchers studying the immune response to SARS-CoV-2, is where the repertoires were released. The samples were drawn from two sources: the first 160 participants of the ongoing ImmuneRACE study, and over 1,000 subjects contributed by 6 global collaborators. The sample metadata nearly always contained a de-identified subject ID, COVID-19 status, age in years and sex. Where HLA class I and class II types were available, the types were taken from metadata supplied by the sample provider, not from assay-based typing.

The CDR3, cysteine through phenylalanine, is 19 amino acids long. Just CDR3 DNA is preserved here, 57 bases in frame from base 1. Taken from the germline V gene (reference sequence), the CDR1 and CDR2 loops are SEHNR and FQNEAQ. V lost 5 bases and J lost 0 bases, and the count of bases not matched to a germline gene is 19. What the authors observed across the whole study: How much clinical and demographic metadata was included differed by source and by participant, and the metadata was provided uncurated.

Collaborating institutions collected whole blood in K2EDTA tubes following their own protocols. For TCRbeta analysis, collaborators shipped samples in one of three forms: frozen whole blood, isolated PBMCs, or DNA extracted from either of those sample types. A remark on this clone: Its target antigen remains unknown. No base quality values were provided; no much bigger clone lies one nucleotide off.

TCRbeta CDR3 regions were amplified from genomic DNA by means of the immunoSEQ Assay, a bias-controlled multiplex PCR. Turning to the authors' computational methods: Within the assay, amplification of reference gene primers was used to estimate how many nucleated cells each sample contained. To quantify the absolute abundance of each unique TCRbeta CDR3 rearrangement, sequence reads were collapsed and filtered. Productive Simpson clonality was computed per sample as the square root of Simpson's diversity index over productive rearrangements. Imported from immuneACCESS, the table was reduced by TCRdb to in-frame sequences with V and J called. These copies leave out some clones; in studies compared against another copy, an unresolved V gene accounts for under half, and the cause of the remainder is not known. The V and J calls and clone size are taken from that table; D and trimming were inferred from the DNA. The sample table contains 120,000 to 150,000 clones; only one count was recorded for roughly 79% of them. The leading ten clones occupy over 7% of the sample.

Sequencing was performed on peripheral blood. This receptor chain uses TRBV7-9 and TRBJ2-7, with TRBD1 matching 7 junction bases. The source is a man aged 50-60 years with active or convalescent COVID-19. The CDR3 region has the sequence CASSPAHGQVGASSYEQYF. The DNA sequence is TGTGCCAGCAGCCCGGCCCACGGACAGGTTGGGGCGAGCTCCTACGAGCAGTACTTC.